This T cell receptor (beta chain) is from a study of blood T cell repertoires in COVID-19. The overall study: The origin of the acute and convalescent COVID-19 samples was the United States, Italy and Spain. T cells, B-cell-depleted T cells, or PBMCs supplied cDNA or gDNA.

Sequencing was performed with immunoSEQ multiplex PCR; in TCRdb, only in-frame clones are kept and a portion is missing. The sample holds 150,000 to 200,000 clones; roughly 89% are singletons and the top ten take approximately 2.3%. Per the germline V gene, CDR1 is LGHNA and CDR2 is YSLEER. CDR3 length: 16 residues. Trimming at V came to 0 bases and at J to 7 bases, leaving 8 bases not matched to a gene. Individuals drawn from around 24 US areas were about 18 to 95 years old. Categorization into cohorts depended on clinical history that participants reported. Sequencing was performed on PBMCs or T cells enriched from blood (not recorded which). V is TRBV4-3 and J is TRBJ2-1, with TRBD2 matching 8 bases. This clonotype was sampled from a woman in her 40s with acute COVID-19. DNA of the CDR3: TGCGCCAGCAGCCAAGAGGATACCGGGACTAGGAATGAGCAGTTCTTC. The encoded protein is CASSQEDTGTRNEQFF.